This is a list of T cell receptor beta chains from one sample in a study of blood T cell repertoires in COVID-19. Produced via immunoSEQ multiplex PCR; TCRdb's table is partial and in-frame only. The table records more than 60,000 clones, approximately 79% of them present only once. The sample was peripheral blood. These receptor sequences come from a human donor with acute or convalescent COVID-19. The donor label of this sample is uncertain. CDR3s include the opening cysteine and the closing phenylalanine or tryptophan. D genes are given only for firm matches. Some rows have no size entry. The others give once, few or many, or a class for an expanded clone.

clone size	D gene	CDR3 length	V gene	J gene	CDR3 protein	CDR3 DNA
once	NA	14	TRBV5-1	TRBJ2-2	CASSLGTLAGELFF	TGCGCCAGCAGCTTGGGAACGTTAGCCGGGGAGCTGTTTTTT
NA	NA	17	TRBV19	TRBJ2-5	CANSSLLVGGQGETQYF	TGTGCCAATAGTTCCCTATTGGTGGGGGGGCAGGGTGAGACCCAGTACTTC
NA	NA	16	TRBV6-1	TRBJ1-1	CASSEAGRRFNTEAFF	TGTGCCAGCAGTGAAGCGGGGAGAAGATTTAACACTGAAGCTTTCTTT
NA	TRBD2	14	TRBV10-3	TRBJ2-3	CATVAGGQADTQYF	TGTGCCACCGTAGCGGGAGGGCAGGCAGATACGCAGTATTTT
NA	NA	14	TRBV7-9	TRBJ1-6	CASSRQNYNSPLHF	TGTGCCAGCAGCCGACAGAACTATAATTCACCCCTCCACTTT
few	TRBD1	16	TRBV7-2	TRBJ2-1	CASSLDRGRSTIEQFF	TGTGCCAGCAGCTTGGACAGGGGTAGGTCCACAATTGAGCAGTTCTTC
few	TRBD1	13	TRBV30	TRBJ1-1	CAWIWGQGAEAFF	TGTGCCTGGATCTGGGGACAGGGCGCTGAAGCTTTCTTT
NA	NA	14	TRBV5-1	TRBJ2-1	CASSLAEVGNEQFF	TGCGCCAGCAGCTTGGCGGAGGTGGGCAATGAGCAGTTCTTC
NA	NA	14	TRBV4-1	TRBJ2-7	CASSQDPGRNEQYF	TGCGCCAGCAGCCAAGATCCGGGAAGGAACGAGCAGTACTTC
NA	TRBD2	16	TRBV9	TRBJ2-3	CASSFGTSGRTDTQYF	TGTGCCAGCAGCTTCGGGACTAGCGGGAGGACAGATACGCAGTATTTT
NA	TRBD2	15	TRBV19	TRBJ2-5	CASSTSGLRLETQYF	TGTGCCAGTAGTACTTCGGGACTAAGGCTTGAGACCCAGTACTTC
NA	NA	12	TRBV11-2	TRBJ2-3	CASSSTEDTQYF	TGTGCCAGCAGCTCCACTGAGGATACGCAGTATTTT
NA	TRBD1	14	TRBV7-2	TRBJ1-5	CASSEGQGRKPQHF	TGTGCCAGCAGCGAAGGACAGGGCCGGAAGCCCCAGCATTTT
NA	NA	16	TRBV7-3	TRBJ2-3	CASSRGPGSKTDTQYF	TGTGCCAGCAGCAGAGGGCCCGGGAGTAAGACAGATACGCAGTATTTT
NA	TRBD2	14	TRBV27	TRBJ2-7	CASSFLAGVVEQYF	TGTGCCAGCAGTTTTCTGGCGGGAGTGGTTGAGCAGTACTTC
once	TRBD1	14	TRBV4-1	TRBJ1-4	CASSSRDRGEKLFF	TGCGCCAGCAGCTCCCGGGACAGGGGAGAAAAACTGTTTTTT
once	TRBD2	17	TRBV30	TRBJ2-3	CAWSRGRTSGSTDTQYF	TGTGCCTGGAGTCGGGGGAGGACTAGCGGGTCCACAGATACGCAGTATTTT
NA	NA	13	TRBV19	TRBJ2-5	CASSRAVQETQYF	TGTGCCAGTAGTAGGGCAGTCCAAGAGACCCAGTACTTC
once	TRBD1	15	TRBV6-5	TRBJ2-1	CASSSKPQGANEQFF	TGTGCCAGCAGTTCAAAACCGCAGGGGGCGAATGAGCAGTTCTTC
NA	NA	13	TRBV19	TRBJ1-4	CASSIQGNEKLFF	TGTGCCAGTAGTATACAGGGTAATGAAAAACTGTTTTTT
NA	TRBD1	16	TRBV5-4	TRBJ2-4	CASSYGTGSAKNIQYF	TGTGCCAGCAGCTATGGGACAGGGTCAGCCAAAAACATTCAGTACTTC
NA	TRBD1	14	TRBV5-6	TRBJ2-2	CASSFRGSTGELFF	TGTGCCAGCAGCTTCAGGGGGAGCACCGGGGAGCTGTTTTTT
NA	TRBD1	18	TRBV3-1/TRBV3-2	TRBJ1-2	CASSQAGTGFAFGYGYTF	TGTGCCAGCAGCCAAGCCGGGACAGGGTTTGCCTTTGGCTATGGCTACACCTTC
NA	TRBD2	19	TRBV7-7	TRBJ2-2	CASSLRGTSGGPDTGELFF	TGTGCTAGCAGCTTAAGGGGGACTAGCGGGGGCCCGGACACCGGGGAGCTGTTTTTT
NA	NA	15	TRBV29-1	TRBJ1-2	CSVEEGGGNHYGYTF	TGCAGCGTTGAAGAGGGTGGAGGGAATCACTATGGCTACACCTTC
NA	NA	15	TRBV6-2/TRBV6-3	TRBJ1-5	CASSYLAGLNQPQHF	TGTGCCAGCAGTTATCTGGCAGGGCTCAATCAGCCCCAGCATTTT
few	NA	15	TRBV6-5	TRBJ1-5	CASSSRGGGNQPQHF	TGTGCCAGCAGTAGCAGAGGCGGGGGCAATCAGCCCCAGCATTTT
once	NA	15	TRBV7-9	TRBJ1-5	CASSPDGARGQPQHF	TGTGCCAGCAGCCCCGATGGAGCTCGCGGCCAGCCCCAGCATTTT
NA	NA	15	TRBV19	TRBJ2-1	CASSIGGRSYNEQFF	TGTGCCAGTAGTATAGGGGGGCGGAGCTACAATGAGCAGTTCTTC
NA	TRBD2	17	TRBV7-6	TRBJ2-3	CASSPLVGRGSTDTQYF	TGTGCCAGCAGCCCTCTCGTGGGGCGGGGGAGCACAGATACGCAGTATTTT
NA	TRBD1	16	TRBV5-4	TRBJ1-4	CASSLRPGQGNEKLFF	TGTGCCAGCAGCCTGAGACCGGGACAGGGAAATGAAAAACTGTTTTTT
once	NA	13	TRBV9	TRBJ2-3	CASSVKEGGTQYF	TGTGCCAGCAGCGTAAAGGAGGGCGGCACGCAGTATTTT
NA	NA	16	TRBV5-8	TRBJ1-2	CASSPYSGDLNYGYTF	TGTGCCAGCAGCCCTTATTCGGGGGACCTTAACTATGGCTACACCTTC
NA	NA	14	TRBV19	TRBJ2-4	CASTDSTSKNIQYF	TGTGCCAGTACTGACAGCACGAGCAAAAACATTCAGTACTTC
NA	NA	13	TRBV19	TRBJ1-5	CASSTNSNQPQHF	TGTGCCAGTAGTACAAATAGCAATCAGCCCCAGCATTTT
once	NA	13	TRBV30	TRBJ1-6	CAWGVGKNSPLHF	TGTGCCTGGGGAGTCGGGAAAAATTCACCCCTCCACTTT
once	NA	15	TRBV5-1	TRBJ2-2	CASSFRGAAAGELFF	TGCGCCAGCAGCTTTAGGGGCGCGGCCGCCGGGGAGCTGTTTTTT
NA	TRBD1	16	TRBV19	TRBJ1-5	CASSIPGQGARQPQHF	TGTGCCAGTAGTATCCCGGGACAGGGGGCTCGGCAGCCCCAGCATTTT
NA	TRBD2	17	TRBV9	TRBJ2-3	CASSTQIGGTTWDTQYF	TGTGCCAGCAGCACCCAAATCGGCGGGACTACATGGGATACGCAGTATTTT
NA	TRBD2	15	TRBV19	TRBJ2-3	CASSGASGRSDTQYF	TGTGCCAGTAGTGGGGCTAGCGGGAGATCAGATACGCAGTATTTT
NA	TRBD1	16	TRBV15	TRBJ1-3	CATSRDPGTGGNTIYF	TGTGCCACCAGCAGAGATCCCGGGACAGGGGGAAACACCATATATTTT
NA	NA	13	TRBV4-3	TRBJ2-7	CASSLLMGGEQYF	TGCGCCAGCAGCCTCCTGATGGGGGGAGAGCAGTACTTC
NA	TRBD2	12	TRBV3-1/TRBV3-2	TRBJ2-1	CASSQVGLGQFF	TGTGCCAGCAGCCAAGTGGGACTAGGGCAGTTCTTC
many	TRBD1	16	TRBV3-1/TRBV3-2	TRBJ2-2	CASSHAFGQGTGELFF	TGTGCCAGCAGCCACGCCTTTGGACAGGGAACCGGGGAGCTGTTTTTT
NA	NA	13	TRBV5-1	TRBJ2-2	CASRPTSPGELFF	TGCGCCAGCAGGCCGACTAGTCCCGGGGAGCTGTTTTTT